These 20 T cell receptor beta chains originate from one sample sequenced in a study of T cell responses to AZD1222 COVID-19 vaccine. Libraries were prepared by immunoSEQ multiplex PCR; TCRdb keeps only in-frame clonotypes and omits some of them. The profile shows 110,000 to 150,000 clones, 80% to 95% of them singletons. Here the sequenced sample was peripheral blood, taken on day 0 of MenACWY control vaccination. Receptors originate from an adult in good health.

Only one count was recorded for this clone. An end of the junction differs from the germline gene, which may be a read error. The chain joins TRBV5-1 to TRBJ2-7, with 13 bases fitting TRBD2. Germline CDR1 and CDR2: SGHRS and YFSETQ. The CDR3 loop spans 14 amino acids. CDR3 protein: CASSFVTSGRARDF. The CDR3 region has the DNA TGCGCCAGCAGCTTCGTAACTAGCGGGAGGGCTAGGGACTTC.

The chain is built from TRBV11-2 and TRBJ1-5; D gene uncertain. The CDR3 totals 15 residues. The germline CDR1 and CDR2 sequences are SGHAT and FQNNGV. V was shortened by 1 base and J by 4 bases, with 11 bases between the two germline ends. CDR3 sequence (DNA): TGTGCCAGCAGCTTAGGTGGTCAGTCAAATCAGCCCCAGCATTTT. Translated: CASSLGGQSNQPQHF.

The chain joins TRBV6-6 to TRBJ2-3; 8 bases agree with TRBD1. V lost 5 bases and J lost 3; bases outside the gene matches: 10. Per germline, CDR1 MNHNY and CDR2 SVGAGI (reference sequence). The CDR3 sequence is 16 residues long. The CDR3 loop reads CASSPRDRGYTDTQYF. The CDR3 nucleotides are TGTGCCAGCAGTCCGAGAGACAGGGGCTATACAGATACGCAGTATTTT.

In this sample, this clone turned up once. The CDR3 region is CASSPRSGQLGNTIYF. The CDR3, as DNA: TGCGCCAGCAGCCCCCGGTCGGGACAGCTCGGAAACACCATATATTTT. The chain combines TRBV4-1 with TRBJ1-3; 7 bases align to TRBD1. The germline V gene has CDR1 MGHRA and CDR2 YSYEKL. The CDR3 sequence is 16 residues long. V was clipped by 4 bases and J by 4 bases; unmatched bases: 10.

This chain links TRBV12-3 or TRBV12-4 with TRBJ1-3; possible D gene TRBD1, 5 bases. The CDR3 has 13 amino acids. V was pared by 8 bases and J by 2 bases, with 10 bases between. In nucleotides, the CDR3 is TGTGCCAGCCAACAGGACCCTGGAAACACCATATATTTT. It encodes CASQQDPGNTIYF.

This rearrangement joins TRBV12-3 or TRBV12-4 to TRBJ1-1; D remains unclear. The CDR3 extends over 13 amino acids. Trimming removed 7 bases from V and 1 base from J, with 10 bases in between. CDR3 nucleotides: TGTGCCAGCATCCAGAAACCGAACACTGAAGCTTTCTTT. Translated: CASIQKPNTEAFF.

J is TRBJ1-3 and V is TRBV7-9; a weak D match, TRBD1 (5 bases). CDR3 length equals 16 residues. The germline gives CDR1 SEHNR, CDR2 FQNEAQ (reference sequence). V lost 5 bases, J lost 0 bases, and 14 bases lay in between. In DNA form, the CDR3 reads TGTGCCAGCAGCCCAAGAGGGCAGGGCTCTGGAAACACCATATATTTT. Its protein product is CASSPRGQGSGNTIYF.

The chain combines TRBV6-5 with TRBJ1-2, with D unresolved. V gave up 6 bases and J gave up 6 bases, with 11 bases separating them. The CDR3 extends over 12 amino acids. The germline V gene has CDR1 MNHEY and CDR2 SVGAGI. CDR3 DNA: TGTGCCAGCAGCTACAAGAGGAATGGCTACACCTTC. It translates to CASSYKRNGYTF.

This chain connects TRBV24-1 to TRBJ2-2; D is unresolved. V lost 3 bases and J 1 base, leaving 2 bases between the germline ends. There are 13 residues in the CDR3. The germline V gene has CDR1 KGHDR and CDR2 SFDVKD. The CDR3 region has the DNA TGTGCCACCAGTGATGGGAACACCGGGGAGCTGTTTTTT. Translated, it gives CATSDGNTGELFF.

The chain recombines TRBV24-1 with TRBJ2-7; D might be TRBD1 or TRBD2, each matching 5 bases. V lost 10 bases and J lost 5, with 14 bases in between. The CDR3 is made up of 12 amino acids. The germline V gene has CDR1 KGHDR and CDR2 SFDVKD. The CDR3 region has the DNA TGTGCCACAGGGGACCCTCTCAACGAGCAGTACTTC. Translated, it gives CATGDPLNEQYF.

The rearrangement joins TRBV4-1 to TRBJ1-2; 9 bases match TRBD1. The CDR3 is 15 residues long. The V gene end was trimmed by 4 bases and the J gene end by 4 bases; junction bases not matched to a gene: 7. The V gene's germline CDR1 is MGHRA and CDR2 YSYEKL. The CDR3, as DNA: TGCGCCAGCAGCCGAGGGACAGGGCCCTCCTATGGCTACACCTTC. It is translated as CASSRGTGPSYGYTF.

The J gene is TRBJ1-6, the V gene TRBV3-1 (or the pseudogene TRBV3-2); TRBD1 is a possible D gene (5 bases). V lost 3 bases to trimming and J lost 10 bases, with 13 bases between them. The CDR3 has 14 residues. Germline-derived CDR1 and CDR2 are LGHDT and YNNKEL (reference sequence). The DNA for the CDR3 is TGTGCCAGCAGCCAGCAACAGCCAGGGTCACCCCTCCACTTT. It specifies CASSQQQPGSPLHF.

The chain has TRBV6-2 or TRBV6-3 and TRBJ2-7, with D maybe TRBD1 (6 bases). This CDR3 spans 13 amino acids. Germline-derived CDR1 and CDR2 are MNHEY and SVGEGT. The V end was cut by 1 base, the J end by 3 bases, with 7 bases between. Here the CDR3 reads CASSYWGRYEQYF. The DNA of the CDR3 is TGTGCCAGCAGTTACTGGGGGCGCTACGAGCAGTACTTC.

The chain couples TRBV5-1 to TRBJ2-7; maybe TRBD1 (6 bases). Trimming removed 4 bases at V and 3 bases at J, with 14 bases between. Germline V gives CDR1 SGHRS, CDR2 YFSETQ. The CDR3 is 14 amino acids. The CDR3 loop reads CASSPGTLIYEQYF. CDR3 coding DNA: TGCGCCAGCAGCCCTGGGACATTGATCTACGAGCAGTACTTC. Complete variable domain (other parts from reference TRBV5-1 and TRBJ2-7): KAGVTQTPRYLIKTRGQQVTLSCSPISGHRSVSWYQQTPGQGLQFLFEYFSETQRNKGNFPGRFSGRQFSNSRSEMNVSTLELGDSALYLCASSPGTLIYEQYFGPGTRLTVT.

This chain uses TRBV6-2 or TRBV6-3 with TRBJ2-7; weak D call: TRBD2 (5 bases). Germline CDR1 and CDR2: MNHEY and SVGEGT. V was clipped by 4 bases and J by 2 bases, with 9 bases between them. CDR3 length: 13 amino acids. This CDR3 reads CASSSGETYEQYF. The CDR3 DNA follows: TGTGCCAGCAGTTCTGGGGAGACCTACGAGCAGTACTTC.

CDR3 residues: CASSFSGKDSSYGYTF. The CDR3, as DNA: TGTGCCAGCAGCTTTTCGGGGAAAGATAGTAGTTATGGCTACACCTTC. This chain connects TRBV7-9 to TRBJ1-2; D not certain. There are 16 residues in the CDR3. V was pared by 3 bases and J by 5 bases, with 19 bases between. From germline, CDR1 is SEHNR and CDR2 FQNEAQ (reference sequence).

The rearrangement links TRBV12-3 or TRBV12-4 to TRBJ1-2; D gene unclear. This CDR3 is built from 12 residues. V lost 2 bases and J 2 bases, leaving 3 bases between the germline ends. CDR3 region: CASSLQNYGYTF. DNA of the CDR3: TGTGCCAGCAGTTTACAGAACTATGGCTACACCTTC.

The V call is TRBV7-9, the J call TRBJ1-2, with D tentatively TRBD1 (5 bases). This CDR3 spans 14 amino acids. Germline assignment: CDR1 SEHNR and CDR2 FQNEAQ (reference sequence). Trimming left V 1 base short and J 10 bases short, with 16 bases between. CDR3 nucleotide sequence: TGTGCCAGCAGCTTAGTCGGGGACCGGCGGTCCTACACCTTC. The encoded protein is CASSLVGDRRSYTF.

The chain combines TRBV5-6 with TRBJ1-5; no reliable D call. V dropped 0 bases and J dropped 4 bases, with 11 bases sitting between them. The CDR3 contains 15 residues. Germline CDR1 is SGHDT and CDR2 is YYEEEE. For the CDR3, the DNA is TGTGCCAGCAGCTTGGACAGTAAACTAAATCAGCCCCAGCATTTT. It yields the protein CASSLDSKLNQPQHF.

The chain employs TRBV12-3 or TRBV12-4 and TRBJ1-4; no firm D call. V lost 3 bases and J 14 bases, leaving 13 bases between the germline ends. CDR3 length: 12 residues. The CDR3 loop is CASSLYDSTLFF. CDR3 nucleotides: TGTGCCAGCAGTTTGTATGACTCTACTCTGTTTTTT.